The 24 T cell receptor beta chains presented below share a single source sample, sequenced in a study of shared clonotypes between healthy human individuals. The table came from immunoSEQ multiplex PCR; TCRdb's copy has only in-frame clones and leaves some out. The data contain 100,000 or so clones, roughly 70% of them singletons. Sequencing input: memory CD8+ T cells sorted from blood. The sample's subset: CD45RO+ cells pooled with CCR7-negative TemRA cells. These receptor sequences come from a woman between 25 and 40 years old in good health.

A single count supports this clone. The rearrangement joins TRBV28 to TRBJ1-6; D ambiguous. Trimming removed 7 bases from V and 7 bases from J, with 14 bases in between. There are 14 residues in the CDR3. Germline V gives CDR1 MDHEN, CDR2 SYDVKM. The DNA for the CDR3 is TGTGCCAGCACCCCGCCAGGCCTGAATTCACCCCTCCACTTT. It encodes CASTPPGLNSPLHF.

V gene TRBV6-5 combines with J gene TRBJ1-2; 7 nucleotides match TRBD1. The CDR3 is 15 amino acids. In germline, CDR1 is MNHEY, CDR2 SVGAGI. V was pared by 3 bases and J by 4 bases, with 8 bases of the junction left unmatched. CDR3 amino acids: CASSYLTGRPYGYTF. The CDR3 nucleotides are TGTGCCAGCAGTTATCTGACAGGGAGGCCCTATGGCTACACCTTC.

The genes are TRBV2 and TRBJ2-2; no clear D. The CDR3 has 14 amino acids. CDR1 and CDR2 from the germline V gene are SNHLY and FYNNEI. Trimming removed 8 bases from V and 0 bases from J, with 10 bases in between. In DNA, the CDR3 is TGTGCCAGCGTAGGGCATACGAACACCGGGGAGCTGTTTTTT. Protein: CASVGHTNTGELFF.

V and J are TRBV6-4 and TRBJ1-1; TRBD1 aligns across 9 bases. Trimming cost V 5 bases and J 6 bases; bases outside gene matches: 7. This CDR3 contains 14 residues. Germline lookup yields CDR1 MRHNA and CDR2 SNTAGT. The CDR3 sequence: CASSPGTGSAEAFF. DNA for the CDR3: TGTGCCAGCAGTCCCGGGACAGGGTCGGCTGAAGCTTTCTTT.

This clone was seen many times. V is TRBV4-2 and J is TRBJ2-7, with D hard to call. Trimming shortened V by 2 bases and J by 2 bases, and 13 bases separated the two germline ends. This CDR3 region has 15 residues. CDR1 is LGHNA, CDR2 YNFKEQ, per germline. The CDR3 here is CASSQNWEPTYEQYF. CDR3 sequence (DNA): TGTGCCAGCAGCCAAAACTGGGAACCTACCTACGAGCAGTACTTC.

The rearrangement joins TRBV5-6 to TRBJ2-7; TRBD2 matches 11 bases. The CDR3 is made up of 13 amino acids. Losses at the gene ends were 5 bases for V and 3 bases for J; bases not matched to a gene: 1. In germline, CDR1 is SGHDT, CDR2 YYEEEE. The CDR3 DNA reads TGTGCCAGCAGGACTAGCGGGGACTACGAGCAGTACTTC. Translation: CASRTSGDYEQYF.

Comments on this clone: The junction and the germline gene differ at one end; a read error may be behind it. V is TRBV29-1 and J is TRBJ2-3, with a possible D match to TRBD2 (5 bases). Germline assignment: CDR1 SQVTM and CDR2 ANQGSEA. The CDR3 runs 14 residues. CDR3 residues: CSAESGLSTDTQYF. DNA of the CDR3: TGCAGCGCTGAATCTGGACTGAGCACAGATACGCAGTATTTT.

This rearrangement joins TRBV18 to TRBJ2-3; no clear D gene. Per germline, CDR1 KGHSH and CDR2 LQKENI. Trimming stripped 2 bases from V and 1 base from J, with 10 bases between. The CDR3 is made up of 15 amino acids. CDR3: CASSPVRMRTDTQYF. In DNA, the CDR3 is TGTGCCAGCTCACCAGTGCGGATGCGCACAGATACGCAGTATTTT.

The rearrangement links TRBV11-2 to TRBJ2-2, with 8 nucleotides matching TRBD1. J was trimmed by 4 bases and V by 5 bases; bases with no gene match: 15. Germline lookup yields CDR1 SGHAT and CDR2 FQNNGV. This CDR3 comprises 18 residues. The CDR3 region has the DNA TGTGCCAGCAGCGACCACCCGCGTCGACAGGGGAGCACCGGGGAGCTGTTTTTT. This sequence encodes CASSDHPRRQGSTGELFF.

The rearrangement uses TRBV20-1 and TRBJ2-1; no definite D call. CDR3 size: 11 residues. In germline, CDR1 is DFQATT, CDR2 SNEGSKA (reference sequence). V lost 5 bases and J 8 bases, leaving 10 bases between the germline ends. DNA of the CDR3: TGCAGTGCTCGGAGTGGCGATGAGCAGTTCTTC. This encodes CSARSGDEQFF.

The chain employs TRBV6-1 and TRBJ1-4; D gene ambiguous. CDR1 and CDR2 from the germline V gene are MNHNS and SASEGT. V lost 1 base, J lost 8 bases, and 8 bases lay in between. This CDR3 is 13 amino acids long. The CDR3 sequence: CASSEVFVEKLFF. CDR3 sequence (DNA): TGTGCCAGCAGTGAAGTGTTCGTGGAAAAACTGTTTTTT.

The V call is TRBV6-9, the J call TRBJ2-7; 8 bases agree with TRBD1. The junction had 7 bases not matched to a gene; V was cut back by 6 bases and J by 3 bases. The CDR3 is made up of 14 amino acids. The germline gives CDR1 MNHGY, CDR2 SVAAGI. Here the CDR3 reads CASRLTGESYEQYF. DNA of the CDR3: TGTGCCAGCAGGTTGACAGGGGAAAGCTACGAGCAGTACTTC.

The genes are TRBV4-2 and TRBJ2-7; D is uncertain. The CDR3 has 13 amino acids. CDR1 is LGHNA and CDR2 is YNFKEQ in the germline V gene. V was clipped by 0 bases and J by 4 bases, with 7 bases between them. CDR3 sequence reads: CASSQEFRYEQYF. The CDR3 DNA reads TGTGCCAGCAGCCAAGAATTCAGGTACGAGCAGTACTTC.

This clone appeared a few times. This chain links TRBV28 with TRBJ1-5; D gene uncertain. Per germline, CDR1 MDHEN and CDR2 SYDVKM. This CDR3 has 13 amino acids. The V gene lost 5 bases and the J gene lost 4 bases, with 9 bases spanning the gap. The CDR3 DNA reads TGTGCCAGCAGTCAACCGTCGAATCAGCCCCAGCATTTT. Translating it yields CASSQPSNQPQHF.

This clone was recorded only once. This chain links TRBV6-5 with TRBJ2-1; TRBD1 might be the D (5 bases). Trimming took 1 base from V and 9 from J, leaving 16 bases between them. Germline V CDR1 and CDR2: MNHEY, SVGAGI. The CDR3 spans 15 residues. The CDR3 DNA sequence: TGTGCCAGCAGTTACTGGCAGGGTGATTCATTTGAGCAGTTCTTC. Translation gives CASSYWQGDSFEQFF.

V is TRBV5-1 and J is TRBJ2-5; 11 nucleotides align to TRBD2. Germline V gene sequence: CDR1 SGHRS, CDR2 YFSETQ. This CDR3 spans 18 amino acids. V lost 3 bases to trimming and J lost 4 bases; unmatched junction nucleotides: 14. As DNA, the CDR3 is TGCGCCAGCAGCTCAGGACTAGCGGGTGTTGGTTACTCAGAGACCCAGTACTTC. Amino acids: CASSSGLAGVGYSETQYF.

The J gene is TRBJ1-4, the V gene TRBV7-9, with TRBD1 as a possible D gene (5 bases). V gave up 4 bases and J gave up 6 bases, with 9 bases separating them. The V gene's germline CDR1 is SEHNR and CDR2 FQNEAQ (reference sequence). CDR3 length: 13 residues. The CDR3 nucleotides read TGTGCCAGCAGCTGGGACGGCGATGAAAAACTGTTTTTT. Translation gives CASSWDGDEKLFF.

This chain uses TRBV5-1 with TRBJ2-5; D unresolved. CDR3 length equals 11 residues. V was cut by 1 base and J by 8 bases, with 6 bases left in between. Looked up from germline, CDR1 is SGHRS and CDR2 is YFSETQ. CDR3 in amino acids: CASSLRVTQYF. The CDR3 DNA follows: TGCGCCAGCAGCTTGAGAGTTACCCAGTACTTC.

This chain links TRBV5-1 with TRBJ2-7; maybe TRBD1 (6 bases). The CDR3 is 13 amino acids. Germline lookup yields CDR1 SGHRS and CDR2 YFSETQ. V was pared by 4 bases and J by 1 base, with 9 bases between. The CDR3 loop reads CASSADSSYEQYF. CDR3 nucleotides: TGCGCCAGCAGCGCGGACAGTTCCTACGAGCAGTACTTC.

This clone was picked up a small number of times. The genes are TRBV19 and TRBJ1-5; 9 bases match TRBD1. The V segment lost 3 bases and the J segment 4 bases; nucleotides outside the gene matches: 7. Germline V gene lookup returns CDR1 LNHDA and CDR2 SQIVND (reference sequence). There are 16 residues in the CDR3. The CDR3 coding sequence is TGTGCCAGTAGTATTCCACACAGGGGGCCGAATCAGCCCCAGCATTTT. This encodes CASSIPHRGPNQPQHF.

CDR3 sequence (DNA): TGTGCCACATTGACAGCGGGGATGGGCGAGCAGTACTTC. Protein sequence: CATLTAGMGEQYF. This chain uses TRBV25-1 with TRBJ2-7, with TRBD2 identical over 7 bases. CDR1 and CDR2 (germline): MGHDK, SYGVNS. The CDR3 is made up of 13 amino acids. Trimming removed 10 bases from V and 6 bases from J; junction bases left unmatched: 12.

The chain uses TRBV7-2 and TRBJ2-7; D call uncertain. The CDR3 length is 15 residues. Germline assignment: CDR1 SGHTA and CDR2 FQGNSA. V shed 0 bases and J shed 0 bases, with 9 bases lying between them. The CDR3 loop is CASSLASQNSYEQYF. As DNA, the CDR3 is TGTGCCAGCAGCTTAGCAAGTCAGAACTCCTACGAGCAGTACTTC.

The rearrangement links TRBV10-3 to TRBJ1-4; D perhaps matches TRBD1 (6 bases). This CDR3 region has 14 residues. Germline V lookup: CDR1 ENHRY, CDR2 SYGVKD. V dropped 0 bases and J dropped 7 bases, with 9 bases sitting between them. CDR3 nucleotides: TGTGCCATCAGTGAGTCAGGGGGAGGTGAAAAACTGTTTTTT. This gives the protein CAISESGGGEKLFF.

This chain joins TRBV4-1 and TRBJ1-6; 11 nucleotides line up with TRBD1. CDR1 and CDR2 from the germline V gene are MGHRA and YSYEKL. The CDR3 consists of 16 residues. The ends lost 2 bases at V and 7 bases at J; junction bases unmatched: 4. The CDR3 spells CASSQRGQGGNSPLHF. The CDR3 bases are TGCGCCAGCAGCCAACGGGGACAGGGGGGCAATTCACCCCTCCACTTT.